Listed below are T cell receptor beta chains from one sample, sequenced in a study of identical twins. TCRdb itself ran the 5' RACE reads through MiXCR, one entry per CDR3 protein. The sample lists nearly 900,000 distinct CDR3 sequences, roughly 12% occurring once. The sample was also linked to a second study, of yellow fever vaccine responses in identical twins.

Sample: PBMCs. All receptors derive from a woman aged 18-35 years in good health. CDR3s include the opening cysteine and the closing phenylalanine or tryptophan. A D gene is named only where the DNA matches it firmly. Clone size appears in some rows only: once, few, many, or a class for an expanded clone.

J gene | V gene | clone size | D gene | CDR3 protein | CDR3 DNA
TRBJ2-3 | TRBV27 | NA | TRBD2 | CASSLLGTSGTTDTQYF | TGTGCCAGCAGTTTACTCGGGACTAGCGGGACCACAGATACGCAGTATTTT
TRBJ2-2 | TRBV10-3 | few | NA | CAISLNGLGNTGELFF | TGTGCCATCAGCCTAAATGGACTGGGGAACACCGGGGAGCTGTTTTTT
TRBJ2-1 | TRBV20-1 | many | NA | CSARAGRENNEQFF | TGCAGTGCTAGAGCTGGACGAGAAAACAATGAGCAGTTCTTC
TRBJ2-3 | TRBV7-2 | few | NA | CASSLAARGGDTQYF | TGTGCCAGCAGCTTAGCTGCCAGGGGGGGAGATACGCAGTATTTT
TRBJ2-7 | TRBV27 | NA | NA | CASSFFAGPYEQYF | TGTGCCAGCAGTTTCTTTGCGGGGCCCTACGAGCAGTACTTC
TRBJ2-2 | TRBV7-3 | NA | TRBD1 | CASSLTGGLEELFF | TGTGCCAGCAGCTTGACAGGGGGCCTGGAGGAGCTGTTTTTT
TRBJ1-2 | TRBV27 | few | NA | CASSPGGGERGYTF | TGTGCCAGCAGCCCGGGCGGCGGGGAGCGGGGCTACACCTTC
TRBJ2-7 | TRBV4-1 | few | TRBD1 | CASSQALEQGVPEQYF | TGCGCCAGCAGCCAAGCTCTTGAACAGGGGGTACCAGAGCAGTACTTC
TRBJ2-3 | TRBV12-3/TRBV12-4 | many | NA | CATEDVNTDTQYF | TGTGCCACAGAGGACGTGAACACAGATACGCAGTATTTT
TRBJ2-1 | TRBV28 | NA | NA | CASRPGAANEQFF | TGTGCCAGCAGGCCAGGGGCGGCCAATGAGCAGTTCTTC
TRBJ1-1 | TRBV23-1 | few | NA | CASSPGDPTEAFF | TGCGCCAGCAGTCCCGGGGACCCCACTGAAGCTTTCTTT
TRBJ2-3 | TRBV6-5 | NA | TRBD2 | CASSYSLAGITDTQYF | TGTGCCAGCAGTTACTCTCTAGCGGGGATAACAGATACGCAGTATTTT
TRBJ2-3 | TRBV24-1 | NA | NA | CATSDRSGDFPSTDTQYF | TGTGCCACCAGTGATAGATCCGGGGATTTCCCTAGCACAGATACGCAGTATTTT
TRBJ2-5 | TRBV6-2/TRBV6-3 | few | TRBD2 | CASNDSGRRETQYF | TGTGCCAGCAACGATAGCGGGAGGAGAGAGACCCAGTACTTC